This TCR beta chain comes out of a study of cytomegalovirus exposure and HLA in healthy donors. Use of 60 Vbeta and 13 Jbeta primers characterized the PCR. The table came from immunoSEQ multiplex PCR; TCRdb's copy has only in-frame clones and leaves some out. There are some 150,000 clones in the sample; roughly 85% occur only once, and 2% to 2.5% lies in the top ten. V gave up 5 bases and J gave up 2 bases; unmatched junction bases: 4. Germline V lookup: CDR1 SGHTS, CDR2 YDEGEE. CDR3 length: 13 amino acids. This rearrangement joins TRBV5-8 to TRBJ2-7; 7 nucleotides agree with TRBD2. The source material was PBMCs. The clonotype was recovered from a man aged 35 to 55 in good health and CMV-seronegative. CDR3 amino acids: CASRPRGAYEQYF. The CDR3 DNA follows: TGTGCCAGCAGACCTCGGGGGGCCTACGAGCAGTACTTC.